A selection of T cell receptor beta chains follows, all from one sample in a study of hypomethylating agent response in myelodysplastic syndrome. Generated by immunoSEQ multiplex PCR, the TCRdb table keeps only in-frame clones and is missing some. Among approximately 11,000 clones listed, nearly 85% were seen once. The sample consisted of bone marrow, taken before or after starting hypomethylating agent treatment for myelodysplastic syndrome (not recorded which). The receptors shown here come from a human donor with myelodysplastic syndrome. Each CDR3 is given with its conserved first and last residue. Each record gives: D gene, V gene, J gene, CDR3 DNA, CDR3 protein. D genes are given only for firm matches.

NA	TRBV10-3	TRBJ1-1	TGTGCCATCAGTGAGTCGACCGTGAACACTGAAGCTTTCTTT	CAISESTVNTEAFF
TRBD2	TRBV7-2	TRBJ2-7	TGTGCCAGCAGCTTAGGGTCACGGACTAGCGGAACCGGCGAGCAGTACTTC	CASSLGSRTSGTGEQYF
NA	TRBV4-2	TRBJ2-1	TGTGCCAGCAGCCCCAGCGGCCACTCCTACAATGAGCAGTTCTTC	CASSPSGHSYNEQFF
NA	TRBV14	TRBJ2-1	TGTGCCAGCAGCCCGTCCCGAGGGGGGCCGGTTGATGAGCAGTTCTTC	CASSPSRGGPVDEQFF
NA	TRBV7-9	TRBJ1-3	TGTGCCAGCAGCTTAGCCCCGACAGTAAACACCATATATTTT	CASSLAPTVNTIYF
TRBD1	TRBV19	TRBJ2-7	TGTGCCAGTAGTAGGTCTCCCGTGGACAGGGGTACCTACGAGCAGTACTTC	CASSRSPVDRGTYEQYF
NA	TRBV30	TRBJ2-5	TGTGCCTGGAGTGGACGGAGGGCCCAAGAGACCCAGTACTTC	CAWSGRRAQETQYF